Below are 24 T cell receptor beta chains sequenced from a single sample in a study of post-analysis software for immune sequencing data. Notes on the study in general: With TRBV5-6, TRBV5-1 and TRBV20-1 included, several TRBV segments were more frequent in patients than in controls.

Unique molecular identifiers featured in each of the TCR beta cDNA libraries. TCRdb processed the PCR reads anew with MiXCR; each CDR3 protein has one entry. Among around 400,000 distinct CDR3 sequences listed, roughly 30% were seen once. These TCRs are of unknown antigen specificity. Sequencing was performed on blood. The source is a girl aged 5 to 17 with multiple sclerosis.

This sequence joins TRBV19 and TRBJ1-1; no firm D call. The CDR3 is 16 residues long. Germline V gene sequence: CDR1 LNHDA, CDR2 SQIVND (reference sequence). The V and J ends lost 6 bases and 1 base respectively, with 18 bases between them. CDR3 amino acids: CASRSTKGGRNTEAFF. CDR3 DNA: TGTGCCAGTAGGTCAACCAAGGGAGGTCGGAACACTGAAGCTTTCTTT.

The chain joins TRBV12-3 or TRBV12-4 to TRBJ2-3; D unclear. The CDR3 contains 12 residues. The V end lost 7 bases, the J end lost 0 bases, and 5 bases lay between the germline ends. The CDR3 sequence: CASTPSTDTQYF. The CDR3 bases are TGTGCCAGCACCCCTAGCACAGATACGCAGTATTTT.

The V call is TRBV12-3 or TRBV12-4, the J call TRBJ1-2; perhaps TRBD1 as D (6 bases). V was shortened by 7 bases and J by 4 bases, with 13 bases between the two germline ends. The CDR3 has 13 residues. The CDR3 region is CASTSDRPYGYTF. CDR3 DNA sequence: TGTGCCAGCACCTCGGACAGACCCTATGGCTACACCTTC.

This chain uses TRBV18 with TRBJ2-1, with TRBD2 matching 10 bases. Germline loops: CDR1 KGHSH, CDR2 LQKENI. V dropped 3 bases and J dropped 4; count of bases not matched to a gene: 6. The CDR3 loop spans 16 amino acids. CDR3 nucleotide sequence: TGTGCCAGCTCACCCCTAGCGGGGGCTACTTACAATGAGCAGTTCTTC. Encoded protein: CASSPLAGATYNEQFF.

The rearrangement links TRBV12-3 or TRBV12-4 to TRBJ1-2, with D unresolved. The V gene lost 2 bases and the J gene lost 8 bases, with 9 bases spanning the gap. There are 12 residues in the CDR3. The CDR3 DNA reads TGTGCCAGCAGTTTAATTGGGGTCGGCTACACCTTC. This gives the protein CASSLIGVGYTF.

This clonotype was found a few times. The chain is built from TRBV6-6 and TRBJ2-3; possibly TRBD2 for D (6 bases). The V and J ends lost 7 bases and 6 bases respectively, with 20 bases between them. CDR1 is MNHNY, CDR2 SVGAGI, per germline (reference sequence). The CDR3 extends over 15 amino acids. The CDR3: CASTKGTYHGDTQYF. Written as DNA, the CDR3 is TGTGCCAGCACCAAAGGGACTTACCACGGGGATACGCAGTATTTT.

CDR3 sequence (DNA): TGTGCCAGCAACGGACAGGGCCACACTGAAGCTTTCTTT. Amino acid sequence: CASNGQGHTEAFF. The chain links TRBV12-3 or TRBV12-4 to TRBJ1-1, with 8 nucleotides matching TRBD1. The CDR3 runs 13 residues. Unmatched junction bases numbered 4, after V lost 7 bases and J lost 3 bases.

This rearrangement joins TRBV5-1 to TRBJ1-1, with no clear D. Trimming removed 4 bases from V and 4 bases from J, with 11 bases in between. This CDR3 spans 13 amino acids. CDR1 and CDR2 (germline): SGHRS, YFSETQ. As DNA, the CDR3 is TGCGCCAGCAGCAGGGATAAGGGCACTGAAGCTTTCTTT. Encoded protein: CASSRDKGTEAFF. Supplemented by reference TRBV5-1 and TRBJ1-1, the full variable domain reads KAGVTQTPRYLIKTRGQQVTLSCSPISGHRSVSWYQQTPGQGLQFLFEYFSETQRNKGNFPGRFSGRQFSNSRSEMNVSTLELGDSALYLCASSRDKGTEAFFGQGTRLTVV.

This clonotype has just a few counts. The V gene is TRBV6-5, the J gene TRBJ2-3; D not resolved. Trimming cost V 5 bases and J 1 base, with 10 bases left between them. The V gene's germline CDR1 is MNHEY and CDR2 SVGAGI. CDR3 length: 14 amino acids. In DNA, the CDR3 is TGTGCCAGCAGTCTAAAGGACGGCACAGATACGCAGTATTTT. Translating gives CASSLKDGTDTQYF.

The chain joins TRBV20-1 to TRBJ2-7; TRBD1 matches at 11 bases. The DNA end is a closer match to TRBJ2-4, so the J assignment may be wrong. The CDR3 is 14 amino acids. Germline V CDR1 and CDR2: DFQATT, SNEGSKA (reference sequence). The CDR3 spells CSARWDRGANIQYF. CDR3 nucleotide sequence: TGCAGTGCTAGATGGGACAGGGGGGCTAACATTCAGTACTTC.

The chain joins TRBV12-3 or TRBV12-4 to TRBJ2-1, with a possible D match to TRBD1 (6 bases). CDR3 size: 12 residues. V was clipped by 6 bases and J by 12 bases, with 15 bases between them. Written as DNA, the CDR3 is TGTGCCAGCAGGTCGACAGGCCATGTGCAGTTCTTC. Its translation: CASRSTGHVQFF.

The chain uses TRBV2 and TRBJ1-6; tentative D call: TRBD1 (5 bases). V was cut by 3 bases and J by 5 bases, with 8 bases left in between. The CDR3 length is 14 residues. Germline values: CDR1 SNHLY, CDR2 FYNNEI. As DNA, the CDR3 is TGTGCCAGCAGTGACCAGGGCAATAATTCACCCCTCCACTTT. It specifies CASSDQGNNSPLHF. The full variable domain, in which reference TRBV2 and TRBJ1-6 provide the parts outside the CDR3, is EPEVTQTPSHQVTQMGQEVILRCVPISNHLYFYWYRQILGQKVEFLVSFYNNEISEKSEIFDDQFSVERPDGSNFTLKIRSTKLEDSAMYFCASSDQGNNSPLHFGNGTRLTVT.

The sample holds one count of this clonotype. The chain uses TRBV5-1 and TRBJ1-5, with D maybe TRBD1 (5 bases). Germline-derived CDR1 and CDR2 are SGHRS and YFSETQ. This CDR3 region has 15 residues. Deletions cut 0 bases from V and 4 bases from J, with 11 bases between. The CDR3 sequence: CASSLEGQANQPQHF. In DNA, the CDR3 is TGCGCCAGCAGCTTGGAGGGGCAGGCGAATCAGCCCCAGCATTTT.

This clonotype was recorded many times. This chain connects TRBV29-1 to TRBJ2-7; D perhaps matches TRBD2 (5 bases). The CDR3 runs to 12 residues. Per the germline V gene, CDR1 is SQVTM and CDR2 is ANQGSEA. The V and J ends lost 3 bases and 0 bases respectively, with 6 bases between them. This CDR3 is CSVEGSSYEQYF. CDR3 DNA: TGCAGCGTTGAGGGGAGCTCCTACGAGCAGTACTTC.

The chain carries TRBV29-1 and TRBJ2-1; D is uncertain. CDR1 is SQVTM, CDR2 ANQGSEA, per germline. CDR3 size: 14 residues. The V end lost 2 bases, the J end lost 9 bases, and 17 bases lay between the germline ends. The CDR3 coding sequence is TGCAGCGTTGAAATTGGTCGGGCGGTGGGTGAGCAGTTCTTC. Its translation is CSVEIGRAVGEQFF.

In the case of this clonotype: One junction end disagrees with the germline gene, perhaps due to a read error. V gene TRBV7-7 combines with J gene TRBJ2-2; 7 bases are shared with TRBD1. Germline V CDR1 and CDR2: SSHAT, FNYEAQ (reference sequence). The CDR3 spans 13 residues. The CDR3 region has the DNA TGTGCTAGCAGCTTAGCAGGGGGCGGGGAGCTGTTTTTT. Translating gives CASSLAGGGELFF.

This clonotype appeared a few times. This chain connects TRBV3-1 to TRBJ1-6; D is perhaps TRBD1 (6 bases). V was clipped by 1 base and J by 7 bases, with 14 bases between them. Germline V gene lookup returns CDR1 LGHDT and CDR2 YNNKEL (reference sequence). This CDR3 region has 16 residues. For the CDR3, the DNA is TGTGCCAGCAGCCAAGGTTCGGGACAAAGGAATTCACCCCTCCACTTT. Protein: CASSQGSGQRNSPLHF.

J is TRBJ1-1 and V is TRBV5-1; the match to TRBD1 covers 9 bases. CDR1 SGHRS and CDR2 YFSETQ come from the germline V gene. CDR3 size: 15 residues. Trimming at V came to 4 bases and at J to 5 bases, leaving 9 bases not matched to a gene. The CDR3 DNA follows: TGCGCCAGCAGCAGCGGGACAGGGTATAGGACTGAAGCTTTCTTT. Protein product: CASSSGTGYRTEAFF.

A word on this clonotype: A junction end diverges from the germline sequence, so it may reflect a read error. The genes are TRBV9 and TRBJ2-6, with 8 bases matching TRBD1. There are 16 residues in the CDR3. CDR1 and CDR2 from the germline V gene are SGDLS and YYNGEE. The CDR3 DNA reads TGTGCCAGCAGCCCACGGACAGGGTCCGGGGCCAACGTCCGGACTTTC. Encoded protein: CASSPRTGSGANVRTF.

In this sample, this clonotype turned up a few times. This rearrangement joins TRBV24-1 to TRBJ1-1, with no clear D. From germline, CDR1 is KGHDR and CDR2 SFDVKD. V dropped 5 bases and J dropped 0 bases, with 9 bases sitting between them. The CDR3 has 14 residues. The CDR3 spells CATSGGGLNTEAFF. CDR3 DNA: TGTGCCACCAGTGGCGGAGGGTTGAACACTGAAGCTTTCTTT.

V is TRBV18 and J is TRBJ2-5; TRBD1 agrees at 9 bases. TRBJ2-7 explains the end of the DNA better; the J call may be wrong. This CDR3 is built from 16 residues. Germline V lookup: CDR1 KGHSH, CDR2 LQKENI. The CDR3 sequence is CASSPPGGTGIFEQYF. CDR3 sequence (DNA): TGTGCCAGCTCACCACCGGGAGGGACAGGGATCTTCGAGCAGTACTTC.

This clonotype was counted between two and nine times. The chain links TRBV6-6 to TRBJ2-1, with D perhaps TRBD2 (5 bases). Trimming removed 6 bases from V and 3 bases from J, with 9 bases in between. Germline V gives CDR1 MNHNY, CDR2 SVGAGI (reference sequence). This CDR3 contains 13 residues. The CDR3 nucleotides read TGTGCCAGCAGGAGGGAGAACTACAATGAGCAGTTCTTC. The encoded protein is CASRRENYNEQFF.

This chain's CDR3 is CASSLRGRSGVQETQYF. The DNA for the CDR3 is TGTGCCAGCAGTCTAAGAGGCCGTAGCGGGGTCCAAGAGACCCAGTACTTC. J is TRBJ2-5 and V is TRBV27; TRBD2 matches 8 bases. There are 17 residues in the CDR3. After removal of 5 bases from V and 1 base from J, the junction contained 12 bases not matched to a gene. The germline gives CDR1 MNHEY, CDR2 SMNVEV (reference sequence).

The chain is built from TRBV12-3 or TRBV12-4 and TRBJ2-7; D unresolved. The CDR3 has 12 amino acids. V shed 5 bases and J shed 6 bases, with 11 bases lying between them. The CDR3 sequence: CASSPSGPEQYF. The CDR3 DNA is TGTGCCAGCAGTCCTTCCGGCCCCGAGCAGTACTTC.